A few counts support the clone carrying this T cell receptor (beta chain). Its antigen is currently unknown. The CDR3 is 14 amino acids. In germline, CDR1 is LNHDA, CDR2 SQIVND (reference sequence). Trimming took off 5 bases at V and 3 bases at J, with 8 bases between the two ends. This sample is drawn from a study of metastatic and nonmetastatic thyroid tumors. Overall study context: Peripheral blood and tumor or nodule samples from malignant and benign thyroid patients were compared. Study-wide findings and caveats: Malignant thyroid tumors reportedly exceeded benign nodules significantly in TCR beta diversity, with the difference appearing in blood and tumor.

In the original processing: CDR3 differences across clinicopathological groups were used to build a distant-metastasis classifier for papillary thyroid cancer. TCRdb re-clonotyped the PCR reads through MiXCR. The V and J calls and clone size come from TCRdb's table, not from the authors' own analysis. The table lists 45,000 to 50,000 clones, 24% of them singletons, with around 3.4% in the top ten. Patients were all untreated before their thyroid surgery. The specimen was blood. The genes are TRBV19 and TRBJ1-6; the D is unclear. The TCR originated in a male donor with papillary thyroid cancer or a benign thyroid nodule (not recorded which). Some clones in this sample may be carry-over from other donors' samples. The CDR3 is CASSERIYNSPLHF. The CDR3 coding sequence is TGTGCCAGTAGTGAGCGTATCTATAATTCACCCCTCCACTTT.